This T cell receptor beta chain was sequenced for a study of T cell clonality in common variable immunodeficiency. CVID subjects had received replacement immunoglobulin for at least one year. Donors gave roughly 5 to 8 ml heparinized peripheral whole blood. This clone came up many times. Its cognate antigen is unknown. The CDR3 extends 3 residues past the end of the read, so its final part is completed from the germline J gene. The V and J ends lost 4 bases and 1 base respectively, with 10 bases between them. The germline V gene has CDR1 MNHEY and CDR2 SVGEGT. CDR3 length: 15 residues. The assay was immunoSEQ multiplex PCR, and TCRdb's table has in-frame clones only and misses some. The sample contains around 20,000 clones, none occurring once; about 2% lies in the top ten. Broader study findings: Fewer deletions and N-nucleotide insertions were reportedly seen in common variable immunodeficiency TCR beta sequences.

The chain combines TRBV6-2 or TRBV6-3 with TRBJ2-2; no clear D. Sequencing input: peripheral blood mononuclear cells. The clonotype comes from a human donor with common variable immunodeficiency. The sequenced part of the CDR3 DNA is TGTGCCAGCAGTTCCCCTCGGGTGAACACCGGGGAG. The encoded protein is CASSSPRVNTGE. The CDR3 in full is CASSSPRVNTGELFF.